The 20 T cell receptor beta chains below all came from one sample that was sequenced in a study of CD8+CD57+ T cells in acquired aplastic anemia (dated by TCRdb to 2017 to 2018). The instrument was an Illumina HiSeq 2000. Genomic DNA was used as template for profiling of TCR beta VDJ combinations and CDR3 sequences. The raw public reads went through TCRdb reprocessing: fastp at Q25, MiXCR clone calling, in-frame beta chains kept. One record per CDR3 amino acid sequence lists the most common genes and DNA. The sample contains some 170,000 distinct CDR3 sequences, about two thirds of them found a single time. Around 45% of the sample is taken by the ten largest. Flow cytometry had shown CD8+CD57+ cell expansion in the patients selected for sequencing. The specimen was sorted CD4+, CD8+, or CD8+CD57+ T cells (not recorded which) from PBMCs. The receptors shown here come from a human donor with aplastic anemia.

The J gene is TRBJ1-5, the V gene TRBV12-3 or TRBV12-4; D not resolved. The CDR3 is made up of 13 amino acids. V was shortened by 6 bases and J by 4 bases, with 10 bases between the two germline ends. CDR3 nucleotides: TGTGCCAGCAGACCCGGAGGTAATCAGCCCCAGCATTTT. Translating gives CASRPGGNQPQHF.

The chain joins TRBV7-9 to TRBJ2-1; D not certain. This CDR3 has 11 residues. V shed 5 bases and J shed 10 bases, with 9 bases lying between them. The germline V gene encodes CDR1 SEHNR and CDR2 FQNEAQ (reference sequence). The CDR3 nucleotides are TGTGCCAGCAGCCACAATGGGGAGCAGTTCTTC. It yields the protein CASSHNGEQFF.

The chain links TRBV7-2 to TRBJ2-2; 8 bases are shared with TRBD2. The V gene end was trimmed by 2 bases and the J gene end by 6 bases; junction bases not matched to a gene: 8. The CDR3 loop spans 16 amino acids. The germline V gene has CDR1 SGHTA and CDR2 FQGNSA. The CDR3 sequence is CASSLNSAGVSGELFF. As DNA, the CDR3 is TGTGCCAGCAGCTTAAACTCAGCGGGAGTTTCCGGGGAGCTGTTTTTT.

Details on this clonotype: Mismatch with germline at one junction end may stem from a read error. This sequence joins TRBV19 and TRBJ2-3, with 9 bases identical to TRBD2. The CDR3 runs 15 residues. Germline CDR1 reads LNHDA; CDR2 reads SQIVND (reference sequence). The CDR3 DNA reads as TGTGCCAGTAGAATAGCGGGGGCCCGCCCAGATACGCAGTATTTT. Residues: CASRIAGARPDTQYF.

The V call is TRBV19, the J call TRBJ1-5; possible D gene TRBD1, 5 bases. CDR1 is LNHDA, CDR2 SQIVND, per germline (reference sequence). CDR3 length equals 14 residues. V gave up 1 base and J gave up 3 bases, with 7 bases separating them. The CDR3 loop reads CASSIAGLNQPQHF. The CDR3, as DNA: TGTGCCAGTAGTATAGCAGGGCTCAATCAGCCCCAGCATTTT. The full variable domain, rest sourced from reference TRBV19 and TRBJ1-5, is DGGITQSPKYLFRKEGQNVTLSCEQNLNHDAMYWYRQDPGQGLRLIYYSQIVNDFQKGDIAEGYSVSREKKESFPLTVTSAQKNPTAFYLCASSIAGLNQPQHFGDGTRLSIL.

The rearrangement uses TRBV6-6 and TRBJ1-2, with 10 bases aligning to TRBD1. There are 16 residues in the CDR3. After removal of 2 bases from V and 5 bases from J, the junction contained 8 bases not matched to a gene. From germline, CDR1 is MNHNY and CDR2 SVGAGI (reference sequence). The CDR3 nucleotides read TGTGCCAGCAGTTACAAGGGACAGGGGCCGATTTATGGCTACACCTTC. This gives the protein CASSYKGQGPIYGYTF.

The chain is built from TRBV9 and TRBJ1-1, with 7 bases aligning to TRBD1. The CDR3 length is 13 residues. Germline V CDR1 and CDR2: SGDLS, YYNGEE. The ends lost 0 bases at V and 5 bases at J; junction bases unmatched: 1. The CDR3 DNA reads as TGTGCCAGCAGCGTAGAGACAGGGACTGAAGCTTTCTTT. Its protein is CASSVETGTEAFF.

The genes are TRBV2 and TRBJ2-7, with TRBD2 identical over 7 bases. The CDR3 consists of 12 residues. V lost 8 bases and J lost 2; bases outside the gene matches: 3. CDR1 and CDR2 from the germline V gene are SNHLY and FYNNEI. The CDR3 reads CASREDPYEQYF. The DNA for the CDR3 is TGTGCCAGCCGGGAGGATCCCTACGAGCAGTACTTC.

CDR3 bases: TGCAGTGCTAGACAGGGGGGGTCGGATACGCAGTATTTT. It codes for CSARQGGSDTQYF. This sequence joins TRBV20-1 and TRBJ2-3; D possibly uses TRBD1 or TRBD2 (7 bases each). The V end was cut by 2 bases, the J end by 6 bases, with 12 bases between. The germline V gene has CDR1 DFQATT and CDR2 SNEGSKA (reference sequence). The CDR3 contains 13 residues.

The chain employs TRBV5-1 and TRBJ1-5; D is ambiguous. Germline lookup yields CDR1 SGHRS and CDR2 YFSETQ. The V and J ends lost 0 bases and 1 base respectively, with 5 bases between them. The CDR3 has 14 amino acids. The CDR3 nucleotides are TGCGCCAGCAGCTTGGGTATAAGCAATCAGCCCCAGCATTTT. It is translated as CASSLGISNQPQHF.

The CDR3 DNA sequence: TGCGCCAGCAGCCAAGGCTCGATTAGGCGCTGGCAACGTCAGCCCCAGCATTTT. Protein sequence: CASSQGSIRRWQRQPQHF. The J gene is TRBJ1-5, the V gene TRBV4-1; D not certain. CDR3 length equals 18 residues. Germline loops: CDR1 MGHRA, CDR2 YSYEKL. Trimming stripped 1 base from V and 6 bases from J, with 22 bases between.

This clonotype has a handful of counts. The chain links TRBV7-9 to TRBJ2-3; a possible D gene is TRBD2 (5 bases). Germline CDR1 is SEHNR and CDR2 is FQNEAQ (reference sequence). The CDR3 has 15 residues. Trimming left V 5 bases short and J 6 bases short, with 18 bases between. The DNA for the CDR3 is TGTGCCAGCAGCCGTCGCGGACCCTCGGGGGATACGCAGTATTTT. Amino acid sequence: CASSRRGPSGDTQYF. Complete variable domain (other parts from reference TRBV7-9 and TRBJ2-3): DTGVSQNPRHKITKRGQNVTFRCDPISEHNRLYWYRQTLGQGPEFLTYFQNEAQLEKSRLLSDRFSAERPKGSFSTLEIQRTEQGDSAMYLCASSRRGPSGDTQYFGPGTRLTVL.

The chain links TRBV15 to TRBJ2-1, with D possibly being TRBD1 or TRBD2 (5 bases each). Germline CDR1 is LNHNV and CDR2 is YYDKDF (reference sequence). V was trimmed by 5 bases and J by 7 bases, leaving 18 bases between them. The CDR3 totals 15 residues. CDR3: CATSRRDPGVNEQFF. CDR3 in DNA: TGTGCCACCAGCCGCCGGGACCCCGGGGTTAATGAGCAGTTCTTC.

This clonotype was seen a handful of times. The CDR3 DNA is TGTGCCAGTCGAAGCTCTGGAAACACCATATATTTT. Translation: CASRSSGNTIYF. The chain is built from TRBV6-5 and TRBJ1-3; no clear D gene. Trimming stripped 9 bases from V and 0 bases from J, with 6 bases between. CDR1 MNHEY and CDR2 SVGAGI come from the germline V gene. This CDR3 is 12 amino acids long.

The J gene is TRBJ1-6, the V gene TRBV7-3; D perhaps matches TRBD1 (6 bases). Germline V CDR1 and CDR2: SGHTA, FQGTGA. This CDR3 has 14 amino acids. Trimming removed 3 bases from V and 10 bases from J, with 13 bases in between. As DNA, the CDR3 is TGTGCCAGCAGCTTGGGACAAGGTGAATCACCCCTCCACTTT. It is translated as CASSLGQGESPLHF.

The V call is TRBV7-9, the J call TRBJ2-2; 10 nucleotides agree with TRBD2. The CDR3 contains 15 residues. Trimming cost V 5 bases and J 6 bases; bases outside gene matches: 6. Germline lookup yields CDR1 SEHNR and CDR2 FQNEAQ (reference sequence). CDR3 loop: CASSESGGASGELFF. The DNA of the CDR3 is TGTGCCAGCAGCGAAAGCGGGGGGGCCTCCGGGGAGCTGTTTTTT. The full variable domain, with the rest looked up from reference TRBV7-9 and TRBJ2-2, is DTGVSQNPRHKITKRGQNVTFRCDPISEHNRLYWYRQTLGQGPEFLTYFQNEAQLEKSRLLSDRFSAERPKGSFSTLEIQRTEQGDSAMYLCASSESGGASGELFFGEGSRLTVL.

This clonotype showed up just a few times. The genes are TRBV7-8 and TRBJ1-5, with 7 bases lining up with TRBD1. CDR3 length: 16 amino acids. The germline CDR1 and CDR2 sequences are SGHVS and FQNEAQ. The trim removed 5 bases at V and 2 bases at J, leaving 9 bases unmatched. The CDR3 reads CASSPSGQIRNQPQHF. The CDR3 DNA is TGTGCCAGCAGCCCGTCGGGACAGATCCGCAATCAGCCCCAGCATTTT.

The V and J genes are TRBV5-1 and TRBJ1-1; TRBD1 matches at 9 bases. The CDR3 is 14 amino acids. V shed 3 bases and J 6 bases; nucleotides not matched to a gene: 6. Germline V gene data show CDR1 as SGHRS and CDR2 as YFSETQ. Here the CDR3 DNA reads TGCGCCAGCAGCTGGACGACAGGGGGTTCTGAAGCTTTCTTT. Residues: CASSWTTGGSEAFF. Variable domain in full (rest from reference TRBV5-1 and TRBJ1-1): KAGVTQTPRYLIKTRGQQVTLSCSPISGHRSVSWYQQTPGQGLQFLFEYFSETQRNKGNFPGRFSGRQFSNSRSEMNVSTLELGDSALYLCASSWTTGGSEAFFGQGTRLTVV.

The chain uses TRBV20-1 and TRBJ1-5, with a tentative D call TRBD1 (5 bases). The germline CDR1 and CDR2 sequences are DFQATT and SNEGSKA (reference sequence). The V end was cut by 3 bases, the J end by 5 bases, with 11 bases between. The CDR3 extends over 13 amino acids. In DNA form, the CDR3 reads TGCAGTGCTAGTTTGGGGGAGCATCAGCCCCAGCATTTT. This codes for CSASLGEHQPQHF.

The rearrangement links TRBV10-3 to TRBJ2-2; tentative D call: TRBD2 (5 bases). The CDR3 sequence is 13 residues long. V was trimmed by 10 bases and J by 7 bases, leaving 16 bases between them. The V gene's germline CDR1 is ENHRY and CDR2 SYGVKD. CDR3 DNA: TGTGCCAGCACCCTCGGAGGTTTCGGGGAGCTGTTTTTT. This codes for CASTLGGFGELFF.